The rows below give T cell receptor beta chains drawn from one sample of a study of T cell clonotyping in hematopoietic cell transplantation. Some clones are missing from TCRdb's copy, which holds only in-frame ones; the method was immunoSEQ multiplex PCR. The table includes approximately 41,000 clones, approximately 81% detected once. The material sequenced was peripheral blood mononuclear cells, taken before stem cell transplant. Receptors were obtained from a man aged 55 to 70 with acute myeloid leukemia. Some clones in this sample may be carry-over from other donors' samples. CDR3s include the opening cysteine and the closing phenylalanine or tryptophan. The order of the fields is V gene, clone size, D gene, J gene, CDR3 protein, CDR3 DNA. The D gene is left open where the match is weak. Clone size, where shown, is once, few, many, or a class for clones that have expanded.

TRBV10-3	-	-	TRBJ2-7	CAISEQGRGKGSYEQYF	TGTGCCATCAGTGAGCAGGGACGTGGGAAGGGCTCCTACGAGCAGTACTTC
TRBV29-1	-	-	TRBJ2-5	CSVEDGTGTYGETQYF	TGCAGCGTTGAAGATGGGACGGGGACTTACGGGGAGACCCAGTACTTC
TRBV6-6	-	-	TRBJ1-5	CASSPQGTRGNQPQHF	TGTGCCAGCAGTCCTCAGGGAACTAGGGGCAATCAGCCCCAGCATTTT
TRBV11-2	few	-	TRBJ1-2	CASSLVNLGRYGYTF	TGTGCCAGCAGCTTAGTTAATCTCGGACGTTATGGCTACACCTTC
TRBV27	few	-	TRBJ2-2	CASSYPPFGELFF	TGTGCCAGCAGTTACCCCCCATTCGGGGAGCTGTTTTTT
TRBV5-4	once	-	TRBJ2-2	CASSYGYTGELFF	TGTGCCAGCAGCTATGGGTACACCGGGGAGCTGTTTTTT
TRBV5-4	-	TRBD1	TRBJ1-2	CASSGTGWNGYTF	TGTGCCAGCAGCGGGACAGGGTGGAATGGCTACACCTTC
TRBV27	-	TRBD1	TRBJ1-6	CASTNRGRNSPLHF	TGTGCCAGCACTAACAGGGGGCGCAATTCACCCCTCCACTTT
TRBV5-6	-	-	TRBJ2-7	CASSFLGDWQYF	TGTGCCAGCAGCTTCTTGGGAGACTGGCAGTACTTC
TRBV5-4	few	-	TRBJ1-6	CASSPGQISPLHF	TGTGCCAGCAGCCCAGGACAGATTTCACCCCTCCACTTT
TRBV6-5	-	-	TRBJ2-6	CASSSVGGFGANVLTF	TGTGCCAGCAGTTCGGTAGGAGGGTTTGGGGCCAACGTCCTGACTTTC
TRBV4-3	-	-	TRBJ2-7	CASSQEHGEQYF	TGCGCCAGCAGCCAAGAACACGGCGAGCAGTACTTC
TRBV5-6	-	-	TRBJ1-2	CASSRRGSPISYTF	TGTGCCAGCAGCCGTCGGGGGTCGCCTATAAGTTACACCTTC
TRBV7-8	-	-	TRBJ1-3	CASSLGVAGPNTIYF	TGTGCCAGCAGCTTAGGAGTTGCAGGGCCAAACACCATATATTTT
TRBV4-2	-	TRBD1	TRBJ1-6	CASSQGGRGDSPLHF	TGTGCCAGCAGCCAAGGGGGCAGGGGGGATTCACCCCTCCACTTT
TRBV19	-	TRBD1	TRBJ2-3	CASSLGTAFTDTQYF	TGTGCCAGTAGTCTAGGGACAGCCTTCACAGATACGCAGTATTTT
TRBV5-1	-	TRBD1	TRBJ2-3	CASSLEGQAPQYF	TGCGCCAGCAGCTTGGAGGGACAGGCCCCACAGTATTTT
TRBV5-1	once	-	TRBJ1-1	CASSPGEMNTEAFF	TGCGCCAGCAGCCCAGGGGAGATGAACACTGAAGCTTTCTTT
TRBV28	-	TRBD1	TRBJ1-5	CASSLIKGQGHQPQHF	TGTGCCAGCAGTTTGATAAAGGGACAGGGCCATCAGCCCCAGCATTTT
TRBV5-1	-	-	TRBJ2-7	CASSLGGVNGGYEQYF	TGCGCCAGCAGCTTGGGGGGAGTGAACGGCGGGTACGAGCAGTACTTC
TRBV30	once	TRBD1	TRBJ1-1	CAWSEFWDSMNTEAFF	TGTGCCTGGAGTGAATTCTGGGACAGCATGAACACTGAAGCTTTCTTT
TRBV7-2	-	-	TRBJ2-7	CASSSGPSTYEQYF	TGTGCCAGCAGCTCGGGACCGTCTACCTACGAGCAGTACTTC
TRBV28	-	-	TRBJ1-2	CASSLFPGWQGYTF	TGTGCCAGCAGTTTATTTCCGGGGTGGCAGGGCTACACCTTC
TRBV7-8	-	TRBD2	TRBJ2-3	CASSQRDGTDTQYF	TGTGCCAGCAGCCAGCGGGACGGCACAGATACGCAGTATTTT
TRBV11-2	-	TRBD1	TRBJ2-7	CASRVGTGDEQYF	TGTGCCAGCAGAGTAGGGACAGGGGACGAGCAGTACTTC
TRBV7-2	-	TRBD1	TRBJ2-3	CASSFRGIGTDTQYF	TGTGCCAGCAGCTTCAGGGGGATTGGCACAGATACGCAGTATTTT
TRBV7-6	-	-	TRBJ2-6	CASSTLTGANVLTF	TGTGCCAGCAGCACCCTCACTGGGGCCAACGTCCTGACTTTC
TRBV27	-	-	TRBJ2-7	CASSSTPFSEQYF	TGTGCCAGCAGTTCGACTCCATTTTCCGAGCAGTACTTC
TRBV5-8	-	-	TRBJ2-7	CASSVTGYEQYF	TGTGCCAGCAGCGTTACAGGCTACGAGCAGTACTTC
TRBV4-3	few	-	TRBJ1-5	CASSSDWGQPQHF	TGCGCCAGCAGCTCTGACTGGGGTCAGCCCCAGCATTTT
TRBV14	-	-	TRBJ1-2	CASSREGQHYGYTF	TGTGCCAGCAGCCGCGAAGGACAGCACTATGGCTACACCTTC
TRBV5-1	few	-	TRBJ1-6	CASSPLPKGGSPLHF	TGCGCCAGCAGCCCCCTCCCCAAGGGCGGTTCACCCCTCCACTTT
TRBV19	-	-	TRBJ1-4	CASSMGGAPNEKLFF	TGTGCCAGTAGTATGGGGGGGGCACCTAATGAAAAACTGTTTTTT
TRBV6-5	-	-	TRBJ2-6	CASSVTGANVLTF	TGTGCCAGCAGTGTAACTGGGGCCAACGTCCTGACTTTC
TRBV7-2	-	-	TRBJ1-2	CASSFGTDYGYTF	TGTGCCAGCAGCTTCGGTACGGACTATGGCTACACCTTC
TRBV7-8	-	-	TRBJ2-7	CASSLFSYEQYF	TGTGCCAGCAGCTTATTCAGCTACGAGCAGTACTTC
TRBV7-3	-	-	TRBJ1-2	CASSRGPAEGYTF	TGTGCCAGCAGCCGTGGGCCAGCGGAGGGCTACACCTTC
TRBV5-5	few	-	TRBJ1-2	CASSLMDVPLDGYTF	TGTGCCAGCAGCTTGATGGACGTCCCCCTGGACGGCTACACCTTC
TRBV5-1	-	TRBD1	TRBJ2-7	CASSDGQALRQYF	TGCGCCAGCAGCGACGGACAGGCCCTAAGGCAGTACTTC
TRBV6-5	-	-	TRBJ1-2	CASSYSGRHGYTF	TGTGCCAGCAGTTACTCCGGGCGACATGGCTACACCTTC
TRBV6-5	-	TRBD1	TRBJ1-5	CASSFGQGNQPQHF	TGTGCCAGCAGTTTTGGACAGGGAAATCAGCCCCAGCATTTT
TRBV6-5	-	-	TRBJ1-1	CASSDHTNEAFF	TGTGCCAGCAGCGATCACACGAACGAAGCTTTCTTT
TRBV21-1	-	-	TRBJ1-5	CASSKARRDRDNQPQHF	TGTGCCAGCAGCAAAGCGCGGAGGGACAGGGACAATCAGCCCCAGCATTTT
TRBV4-1	few	TRBD1	TRBJ1-1	CASSQDDRGNTEAFF	TGCGCCAGCAGCCAAGATGACAGGGGTAACACTGAAGCTTTCTTT
TRBV6-6	once	-	TRBJ2-1	CASSYRIPYNEQFF	TGTGCCAGCAGTTACAGGATTCCCTACAATGAGCAGTTCTTC
TRBV7-2	once	-	TRBJ2-5	CASSLGSQGLSTQYF	TGTGCCAGCAGCTTAGGTTCCCAGGGGCTCTCAACCCAGTACTTC
TRBV9	-	-	TRBJ1-1	CASSVTGPRDTEAFF	TGTGCCAGCAGCGTAACGGGGCCCAGAGACACTGAAGCTTTCTTT
TRBV19	-	-	TRBJ1-1	CATQGPGMNTEAFF	TGTGCCACACAAGGGCCGGGAATGAACACTGAAGCTTTCTTT
TRBV19	-	-	TRBJ2-5	CASSRQALETQYF	TGTGCCAGTAGTCGACAGGCGCTAGAGACCCAGTACTTC
TRBV4-3	-	-	TRBJ1-1	CASSSTLNTEAFF	TGCGCCAGCAGCTCGACCCTGAACACTGAAGCTTTCTTT
TRBV19	-	TRBD2	TRBJ2-7	CASSTSGDHEQYF	TGTGCCAGTAGTACTAGCGGGGACCACGAGCAGTACTTC
TRBV19	few	-	TRBJ1-2	CASREDAANYGYTF	TGTGCCAGTAGAGAGGACGCCGCTAACTATGGCTACACCTTC
TRBV19	-	-	TRBJ1-2	CASIAQAGAVYGYTF	TGTGCCAGTATAGCACAGGCAGGGGCGGTCTATGGCTACACCTTC
TRBV6-1	-	TRBD1	TRBJ1-2	CASSSPDRGNYGYTF	TGTGCCAGCAGTTCCCCGGACAGGGGTAACTATGGCTACACCTTC